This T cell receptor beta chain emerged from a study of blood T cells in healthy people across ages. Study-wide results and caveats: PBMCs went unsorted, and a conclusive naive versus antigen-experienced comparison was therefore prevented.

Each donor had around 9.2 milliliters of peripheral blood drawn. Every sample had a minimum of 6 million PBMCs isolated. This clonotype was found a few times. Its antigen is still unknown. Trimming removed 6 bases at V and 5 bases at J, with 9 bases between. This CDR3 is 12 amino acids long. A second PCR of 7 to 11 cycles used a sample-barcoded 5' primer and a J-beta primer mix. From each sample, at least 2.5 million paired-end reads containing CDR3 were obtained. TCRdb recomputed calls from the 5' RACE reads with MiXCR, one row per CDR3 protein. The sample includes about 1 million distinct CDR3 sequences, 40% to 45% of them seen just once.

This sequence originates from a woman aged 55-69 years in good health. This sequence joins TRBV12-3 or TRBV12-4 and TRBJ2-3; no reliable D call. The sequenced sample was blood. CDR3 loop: CASSPARDTQYF. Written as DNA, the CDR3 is TGTGCCAGCAGCCCAGCTAGAGATACGCAGTATTTT.